Given below is one T cell receptor beta chain in context. Its antigen is not identified. This sample was included in a study of shared clonotypes between healthy human individuals. Study-level results: When compared with the clonotypes that were shared by all four sorted-subset donors, the non-shared clonotypes turned out to have lower generation probabilities.

Trimming stripped 1 base from V and 5 bases from J, with 6 bases between. Germline V gives CDR1 SSHAT, CDR2 FNYEAQ (reference sequence). This CDR3 contains 14 residues. Profiling relied on immunoSEQ multiplex PCR, and the TCRdb table lists in-frame clones only, not all of them. The data show over 400,000 clones, more than 95% seen once. Partitioning of CD4+ cells yielded a CD45RA+ naive subset and a CD45RA-negative memory subset. The material sequenced was naive CD4+ T cells sorted from blood. Subset given: CD45RA+ positively selected. The receptor was isolated from a woman aged 25 to 39 in good health. The rearrangement uses TRBV7-7 and TRBJ1-6; D is uncertain. For the CDR3, the DNA is TGTGCCAGCAGCTTAGGGCGGAATAATTCACCCCTCCACTTT. Protein: CASSLGRNNSPLHF.